This T cell receptor beta chain was profiled in a study of T cells in Graves' hyperthyroidism and ophthalmopathy. Overall study context: Blood was drawn when the patient was first diagnosed and still untreated.

Uncontrolled infection, other autoimmune disease, pregnancy and lactation each barred patients from inclusion. There were TCR beta CDR3 regions amplified from RNA transcripts. In the first-round RT-PCR of the TCR CDR3, the HTBI primer set was used. TCRdb re-called the multiplex PCR reads with MiXCR, one entry per CDR3 protein. The sample consists of around 380,000 distinct CDR3 sequences, approximately 13% of them appearing once. This clonotype appeared many times. The sequence was obtained from a man aged 25-40 years with Graves' hyperthyroidism that later progressed to Graves' ophthalmopathy. The sample comprised blood.

CDR3 region: CASSLWHREKTEAFF. Written as DNA, the CDR3 is TGTGCCAGCAGTTTATGGCACAGGGAAAAAACTGAAGCTTTCTTT. J is TRBJ1-1 and V is TRBV28, with a possible D match to TRBD1 (6 bases). The V and J ends lost 0 bases and 5 bases respectively, with 13 bases between them. The CDR3 runs to 15 residues. Germline loops: CDR1 MDHEN, CDR2 SYDVKM. Looking up the rest from reference TRBV28 and TRBJ1-1 gives the full variable domain: DVKVTQSSRYLVKRTGEKVFLECVQDMDHENMFWYRQDPGLGLRLIYFSYDVKMKEKGDIPEGYSVSREKKERFSLILESASTNQTSMYLCASSLWHREKTEAFFGQGTRLTVV.